This T cell receptor beta chain was captured by sequencing in a study of blood T cell repertoires in COVID-19. Study-wide background: Both acute and convalescent COVID-19 samples were obtained from the United States, Italy and Spain. Sample material is recorded as cDNA or gDNA derived from T cells, B-cell-depleted T cells, or PBMCs.

Trimming stripped 6 bases from V and 6 bases from J, with 9 bases between. The CDR3 extends over 12 amino acids. Germline V gene lookup returns CDR1 KGHSH and CDR2 LQKENI. Under the authors' procedure: The authors estimated nucleated cell counts from reference gene primer amplification. Using immunoSEQ multiplex PCR, the repertoire was profiled, and TCRdb retains in-frame clones only, with some absent. The V and J calls and clone size come from that table; D and trimming were worked out from the DNA. The sample shows 70,000 or so clones, about nine tenths of them seen only once. The V gene is TRBV18, the J gene TRBJ1-5, with a tentative D call TRBD1 (5 bases). Material for sequencing was peripheral blood. The receptor's source is a man aged 65 to 79 with active or convalescent COVID-19. The CDR3 nucleotides are TGTGCCAGCTCGCACGACAGTCAGCCCCAGCATTTT. Encoded protein: CASSHDSQPQHF.